The 13 T cell receptor beta chains below all came from one sample that was sequenced in a study of TIL therapy for anti-PD-1-resistant metastatic lung cancer (dated by TCRdb to the early 2020s). This sample's time point label indicates: pre-treatment sample, taken before nivolumab and TIL therapy. The immunoSEQ v3 hsTCRB kit was used to amplify TCR beta CDR3 regions from genomic DNA through bias-controlled multiplex PCR. Sourced from immuneACCESS, this table was stored by TCRdb with only in-frame sequences that have V and J called. A share of the clones is absent; for the studies checked, an unresolved V gene accounts for under half, and the remainder has no known explanation. Within this sample are about 53,000 clones, with about 73% of them counted one time only. Together, the top ten hold 1.8% of the sample. This sample comprised blood, obtained at baseline. These TCRs come from a person aged 25-85 years with non-small cell lung cancer.

This chain connects TRBV6-5 to TRBJ2-7; no reliable D call. CDR3 size: 14 residues. Trimming stripped 0 bases from V and 5 bases from J, with 11 bases between. Germline assignment: CDR1 MNHEY and CDR2 SVGAGI. DNA for the CDR3: TGTGCCAGCAGTTACTCAGGGATTAACGACGAGCAGTACTTC. Its protein product is CASSYSGINDEQYF.

J is TRBJ2-7 and V is TRBV28, with 11 nucleotides matching TRBD1. Losses at the gene ends were 6 bases for V and 2 bases for J; bases not matched to a gene: 3. The length of the CDR3 is 14 residues. The V gene's germline CDR1 is MDHEN and CDR2 SYDVKM. In nucleotides, the CDR3 is TGTGCCAGCAGGGACAGGGGGCAAACCTACGAGCAGTACTTC. It translates to CASRDRGQTYEQYF.

The chain combines TRBV30 with TRBJ1-2; possible D gene TRBD1, 6 bases. Germline CDR1 GTSNPN, CDR2 SVGIG (reference sequence). The CDR3 has 14 amino acids. As DNA, the CDR3 is TGTGCAGGGAGCGGGGGACAACCCAACTATGGCTACACCTTC. It specifies CAGSGGQPNYGYTF.

J is TRBJ1-2 and V is TRBV7-2; tentative D call: TRBD1 (6 bases). Trimming took off 4 bases at V and 11 bases at J, with 14 bases between the two ends. The CDR3 sequence is 12 residues long. Germline V gene data show CDR1 as SGHTA and CDR2 as FQGNSA. The CDR3 loop reads CASSSRRGGYTF. The DNA for the CDR3 is TGTGCCAGCAGCTCCCGAAGGGGGGGTTACACCTTC.

This chain links TRBV29-1 with TRBJ2-7, with TRBD1 matching 11 bases. J gave up 3 bases and V 3 bases, and 4 bases lay outside the gene matches. The CDR3 spans 14 residues. Germline loops: CDR1 SQVTM, CDR2 ANQGSEA. As DNA, the CDR3 is TGCAGCGTTGAGCTGGGGACAGGGGGCTACGAGCAGTACTTC. This encodes CSVELGTGGYEQYF.

This clone was observed a handful of times. This sequence joins TRBV14 and TRBJ2-1; 8 nucleotides align to TRBD1. Germline V CDR1 and CDR2: SGHDN, FVKESK. CDR3 length: 14 amino acids. With V trimmed by 4 bases and J by 6 bases, 5 bases remained unmatched. The CDR3 reads CASSPRTGPNEQFF. CDR3 in DNA: TGTGCCAGCAGCCCGAGGACAGGGCCCAATGAGCAGTTCTTC.

This chain connects TRBV5-1 to TRBJ2-3; 9 bases are shared with TRBD2. Unmatched junction bases numbered 5, after V lost 0 bases and J lost 0 bases. This CDR3 is 17 amino acids long. The germline V gene has CDR1 SGHRS and CDR2 YFSETQ. DNA for the CDR3: TGCGCCAGCAGCTTGGAGGCGGGAGGGCTGAGCACAGATACGCAGTATTTT. This codes for CASSLEAGGLSTDTQYF.

Comment on this clone: Additional DNA sequences in this sample encode the identical CDR3. This chain connects TRBV12-5 to TRBJ1-1; 11 bases match TRBD1. V shed 6 bases, J shed 1 base, and the junction held 4 bases outside the gene matches. Germline values: CDR1 LGHNT, CDR2 FRNRAP. The CDR3 spans 15 residues. The chain's CDR3 is CASGPGTGGNTEAFF. The CDR3 DNA is TGTGCTAGTGGCCCTGGGACAGGGGGGAACACTGAAGCTTTCTTT.

The CDR3: CASSPPGGLGEFF. For the CDR3, the DNA is TGTGCCAGCTCACCACCTGGGGGCCTGGGTGAATTCTTC. The chain combines TRBV18 with TRBJ2-1, with a weak D call TRBD1 (6 bases). The CDR3 loop spans 13 amino acids. V gave up 0 bases and J gave up 16 bases, with 16 bases separating them. CDR1 is KGHSH and CDR2 is LQKENI in the germline V gene.

The V and J genes are TRBV15 and TRBJ1-2; D gene uncertain. The CDR3 has 11 amino acids. Germline V gene data show CDR1 as LNHNV and CDR2 as YYDKDF (reference sequence). The V end was cut by 5 bases, the J end by 7 bases, with 8 bases between. The CDR3: CATSLQGGYTF. The DNA for the CDR3 is TGTGCCACCAGCCTGCAAGGTGGCTACACCTTC.

A single count supports this clone. The chain uses TRBV19 and TRBJ2-5, with 14 bases lining up with TRBD2. CDR1 is LNHDA and CDR2 is SQIVND in the germline V gene (reference sequence). Trimming took 7 bases from V and 4 from J; bases not matched to a gene: 8. The CDR3 has 16 residues. The CDR3 DNA sequence: TGTGCCAGTACCGCAGGAGGGACTAGCGGGAGAGAGACCCAGTACTTC. Its protein is CASTAGGTSGRETQYF.

This clone was detected only once. The rearrangement links TRBV20-1 to TRBJ2-5; D not resolved. Germline assignment: CDR1 DFQATT and CDR2 SNEGSKA (reference sequence). This CDR3 spans 11 amino acids. V gave up 7 bases and J gave up 0 bases, with 6 bases separating them. The CDR3 DNA reads as TGCAGTGTTGAGAACCAAGAGACCCAGTACTTC. Amino acid sequence: CSVENQETQYF.

V gene TRBV19 combines with J gene TRBJ2-1; 8 bases map to TRBD1. Per the germline V gene, CDR1 is LNHDA and CDR2 is SQIVND (reference sequence). J lost 7 bases, V lost 5 bases, and 10 bases had no gene match. CDR3 length equals 15 residues. As DNA, the CDR3 is TGTGCCAGTAGTGACAGGGGTAGGACACTGAATGAGCAGTTCTTC. Protein sequence: CASSDRGRTLNEQFF.